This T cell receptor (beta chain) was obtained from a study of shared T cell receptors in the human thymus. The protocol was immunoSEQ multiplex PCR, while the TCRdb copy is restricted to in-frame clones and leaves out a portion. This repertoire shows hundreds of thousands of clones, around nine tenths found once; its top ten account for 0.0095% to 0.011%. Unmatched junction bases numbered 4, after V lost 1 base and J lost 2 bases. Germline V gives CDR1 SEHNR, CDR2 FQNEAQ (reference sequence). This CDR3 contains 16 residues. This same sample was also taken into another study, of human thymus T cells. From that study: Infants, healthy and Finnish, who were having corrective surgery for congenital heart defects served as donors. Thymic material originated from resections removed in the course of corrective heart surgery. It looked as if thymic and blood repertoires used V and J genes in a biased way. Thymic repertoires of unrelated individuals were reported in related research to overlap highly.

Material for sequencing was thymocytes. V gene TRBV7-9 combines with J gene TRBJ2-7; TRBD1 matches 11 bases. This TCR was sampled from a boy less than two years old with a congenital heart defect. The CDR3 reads CASSLGGTGGPYEQYF. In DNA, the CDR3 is TGTGCCAGCAGCTTAGGGGGGACAGGGGGGCCCTACGAGCAGTACTTC.